The 13 T cell receptor beta chains presented below share a single source sample, sequenced in a study of blood T cell repertoires in COVID-19. This table comes from immunoSEQ multiplex PCR, and its TCRdb copy is limited to in-frame clones, with some not included. The data hold 90,000 to 120,000 clones, with 75% to 95% observed a single time. Sequencing was performed on peripheral blood. These receptors came from a woman younger than 45 with acute or convalescent COVID-19.

The chain joins TRBV7-8 to TRBJ2-7, with TRBD1 matching 11 bases. Germline CDR1 SGHVS, CDR2 FQNEAQ. This CDR3 contains 16 residues. Losses at the gene ends were 0 bases for V and 7 bases for J; bases not matched to a gene: 8. The CDR3 sequence: CASSLAGTGGVGEQYF. CDR3 nucleotides: TGTGCCAGCAGCTTAGCCGGGACAGGGGGAGTTGGGGAGCAGTACTTC.

V gene TRBV27 combines with J gene TRBJ1-2; 7 bases line up with TRBD1. Germline CDR1 and CDR2: MNHEY and SMNVEV (reference sequence). V lost 2 bases, J lost 8 bases, and 26 bases stayed unmatched. This CDR3 contains 20 residues. CDR3 in amino acids: CASSLRRQGFLRSEVGGYTF. CDR3 nucleotides: TGTGCCAGCAGTTTAAGGAGACAGGGTTTTCTTAGATCGGAGGTGGGGGGCTACACCTTC.

V is TRBV5-6 and J is TRBJ1-2, with D perhaps TRBD1 (5 bases). The CDR3 loop spans 15 amino acids. The germline V gene has CDR1 SGHDT and CDR2 YYEEEE. V was pared by 0 bases and J by 4 bases, with 13 bases between. CDR3 sequence: CASSLEGVGLYGYTF. In DNA form, the CDR3 reads TGTGCCAGCAGCTTGGAAGGGGTAGGTCTCTATGGCTACACCTTC.

This chain connects TRBV6-5 to TRBJ1-2, with D perhaps TRBD1 (6 bases). The V gene lost 6 bases and the J gene lost 2 bases, with 16 bases spanning the gap. CDR1 is MNHEY and CDR2 is SVGAGI in the germline V gene. The length of the CDR3 is 15 residues. The CDR3 here is CASRDQGSLNYGYTF. The CDR3 DNA reads TGTGCCAGCAGGGACCAGGGGAGCTTAAACTATGGCTACACCTTC.

This chain connects TRBV24-1 to TRBJ2-7, with 10 bases that match TRBD2. Germline V gene data show CDR1 as KGHDR and CDR2 as SFDVKD. The CDR3 covers 15 residues. V shed 5 bases and J 0 bases; nucleotides not matched to a gene: 3. The CDR3 here is CATSAWTSGSYEQYF. Written as DNA, the CDR3 is TGTGCCACCAGTGCCTGGACTAGCGGCTCCTACGAGCAGTACTTC.

This rearrangement joins TRBV6-1 to TRBJ1-2; TRBD1 is a possible D gene (5 bases). Germline CDR1 reads MNHNS; CDR2 reads SASEGT. The CDR3 runs 13 residues. V lost 3 bases, J lost 2 bases, and 7 bases lay in between. Here the CDR3 DNA reads TGTGCCAGCAGTGAGACAGAAAACTATGGCTACACCTTC. Protein product: CASSETENYGYTF.

J is TRBJ1-3 and V is TRBV5-6; D is undetermined. The CDR3 sequence is 16 residues long. Trimming shortened V by 1 base and J by 0 bases, and 11 bases separated the two germline ends. CDR1 is SGHDT, CDR2 YYEEEE, per germline. The CDR3 nucleotides are TGTGCCAGCAGCTTGCTAGTGGGTTACTCTGGAAACACCATATATTTT. Residues: CASSLLVGYSGNTIYF.

This clone was counted a few times. The rearrangement uses TRBV4-3 and TRBJ2-5; TRBD1 matches 8 bases. The J segment lost 3 bases and the V segment lost 0 bases, leaving 6 bases of the junction unmatched. Germline lookup yields CDR1 LGHNA and CDR2 YSLEER. The CDR3 has 16 amino acids. The CDR3 reads CASSQEVRGREETQYF. CDR3 bases: TGCGCCAGCAGCCAAGAAGTCAGGGGGCGCGAAGAGACCCAGTACTTC.

V and J are TRBV7-8 and TRBJ2-7, with 11 bases identical to TRBD2. Germline values: CDR1 SGHVS, CDR2 FQNEAQ. The CDR3 contains 14 residues. The V segment lost 6 bases and the J segment 5 bases; nucleotides outside the gene matches: 6. As DNA, the CDR3 is TGTGCCAGCAGTTCACTAGCGGGAGCCGACGAGCAGTACTTC. It encodes CASSSLAGADEQYF.

This clone was detected only once. The J gene is TRBJ1-4, the V gene TRBV28, with 8 nucleotides matching TRBD1. The germline V gene has CDR1 MDHEN and CDR2 SYDVKM. The J segment lost 8 bases and the V segment lost 5 bases, leaving 10 bases of the junction unmatched. The CDR3 length is 15 residues. The CDR3 sequence: CASSRIQGGKEKLFF. CDR3 nucleotides: TGTGCCAGCAGTAGGATACAGGGGGGTAAAGAAAAACTGTTTTTT. The full variable domain, rest sourced from reference TRBV28 and TRBJ1-4, is DVKVTQSSRYLVKRTGEKVFLECVQDMDHENMFWYRQDPGLGLRLIYFSYDVKMKEKGDIPEGYSVSREKKERFSLILESASTNQTSMYLCASSRIQGGKEKLFFGSGTQLSVL.

This chain joins TRBV27 and TRBJ2-7; TRBD1 might be the D (6 bases). CDR3 length: 13 amino acids. V lost 8 bases and J lost 1, with 12 bases in between. Germline V CDR1 and CDR2: MNHEY, SMNVEV (reference sequence). The CDR3 coding sequence is TGTGCCAGCGCCTTACAGGGTTCCTACGAGCAGTACTTC. It yields the protein CASALQGSYEQYF.

The rearrangement joins TRBV5-4 to TRBJ2-1; 11 bases align to TRBD2. There are 16 residues in the CDR3. With V trimmed by 5 bases and J by 9 bases, 13 bases remained unmatched. CDR1 and CDR2 (germline): SGHNT, YYREEE (reference sequence). As DNA, the CDR3 is TGTGCCAGCAGTTCCCGGGGACTAGCGGACGTCAGTGAGCAGTTCTTC. Residues: CASSSRGLADVSEQFF.

DNA of the CDR3: TGTGCCAGCAGCCCCGATCCCACCCCGCGAAACTATGGCTACACCTTC. It is translated as CASSPDPTPRNYGYTF. J is TRBJ1-2 and V is TRBV7-3; D ambiguous. The CDR3 loop spans 16 amino acids. The germline V and J ends were trimmed by 5 bases and 2 bases, with 18 bases remaining between them. From germline, CDR1 is SGHTA and CDR2 FQGTGA. The full variable domain, with the rest looked up from reference TRBV7-3 and TRBJ1-2, is GAGVSQTPSNKVTEKGKYVELRCDPISGHTALYWYRQSLGQGPEFLIYFQGTGAADDSGLPNDRFFAVRPEGSVSTLKIQRTERGDSAVYLCASSPDPTPRNYGYTFGSGTRLTVV.